This T cell receptor (beta chain) was documented in a study of PD-L1 blockade in urothelial cancer. Repertoires were generated with immunoSEQ multiplex PCR, while TCRdb's copy carries only in-frame clones and drops some. Counted here are 70,000 to 85,000 clones, about 90% occurring once; the ten biggest clones make up more than 3.5%. Sample time point: pretreatment peripheral blood. Per-patient samples, pretreatment and on-treatment, numbered 1 to 8. The CDR3 sequence is 13 residues long. Looked up from germline, CDR1 is MNHNS and CDR2 is SASEGT. The V and J ends lost 2 bases and 4 bases respectively, with 8 bases between them.

The receptor comes from a man aged 70 or older with urothelial cancer. Sequenced here: PBMCs, sampled around atezolizumab (anti-PD-L1) treatment. V usage is TRBV6-1 and J usage is TRBJ1-2; D uncertain. The CDR3 spells CASSENLAYGYTF. The CDR3 bases are TGTGCCAGCAGTGAAAATTTAGCCTATGGCTACACCTTC.